This T cell receptor beta chain was sequenced during a study of T cell responses to AZD1222 COVID-19 vaccine. Notes on the study in general: Vaccination with two AZD1222 doses was followed by a rise in Spike-specific TCR breadth and depth.

A remark on this clone: Antigen specificity is unknown.

The method was immunoSEQ multiplex PCR; TCRdb's version includes in-frame clones alone and lacks a portion of them. Here the sample spans nearly 95,000 clones, 75% to 90% being singletons. This receptor was taken from an adult who received the AZD1222 COVID-19 vaccine. Sequenced here: peripheral blood, sampled 28 days after the second AZD1222 dose.

DNA of the CDR3: TGTGCCTGGACCCTGGGGCTCGCCGGGGAGCTGTTTTTT. Protein: CAWTLGLAGELFF. V usage is TRBV30 and J usage is TRBJ2-2; D might be TRBD1 (5 bases). This CDR3 contains 13 residues. V dropped 4 bases and J dropped 6 bases, with 12 bases sitting between them. Germline V gives CDR1 GTSNPN, CDR2 SVGIG (reference sequence).